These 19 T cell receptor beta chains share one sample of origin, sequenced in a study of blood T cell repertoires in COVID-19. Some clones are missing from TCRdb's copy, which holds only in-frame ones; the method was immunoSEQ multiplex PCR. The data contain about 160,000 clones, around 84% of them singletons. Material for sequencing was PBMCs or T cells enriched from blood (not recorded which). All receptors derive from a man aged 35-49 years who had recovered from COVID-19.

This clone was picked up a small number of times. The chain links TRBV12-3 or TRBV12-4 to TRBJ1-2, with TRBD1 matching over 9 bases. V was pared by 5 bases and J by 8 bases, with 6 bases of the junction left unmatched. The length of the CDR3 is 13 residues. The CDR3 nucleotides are TGTGCCAGCAGTCCGGGACAGGGTCTGGGCTACACCTTC. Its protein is CASSPGQGLGYTF.

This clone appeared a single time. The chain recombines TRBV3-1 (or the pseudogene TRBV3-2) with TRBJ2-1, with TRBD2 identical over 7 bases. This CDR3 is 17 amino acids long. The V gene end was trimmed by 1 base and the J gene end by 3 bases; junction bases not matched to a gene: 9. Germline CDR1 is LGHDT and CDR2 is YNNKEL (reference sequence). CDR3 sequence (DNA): TGTGCCAGCAGCCAAGCCCCGTTCGAGCGGGGCTACAATGAGCAGTTCTTC. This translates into CASSQAPFERGYNEQFF.

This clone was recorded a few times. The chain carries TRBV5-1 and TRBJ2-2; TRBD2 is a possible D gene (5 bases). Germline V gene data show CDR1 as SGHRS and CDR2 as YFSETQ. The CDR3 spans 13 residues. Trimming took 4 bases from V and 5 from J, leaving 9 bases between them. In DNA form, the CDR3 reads TGCGCCAGCAGCGTGGGAGAAACCGGGGAGCTGTTTTTT. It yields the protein CASSVGETGELFF.

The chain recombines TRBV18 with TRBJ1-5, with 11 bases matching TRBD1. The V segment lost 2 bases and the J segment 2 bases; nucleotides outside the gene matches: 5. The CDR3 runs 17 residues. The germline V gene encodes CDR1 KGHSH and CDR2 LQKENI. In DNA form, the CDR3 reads TGTGCCAGCTCACCAGTCGGGACAGGGGGTGGCAATCAGCCCCAGCATTTT. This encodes CASSPVGTGGGNQPQHF.

The CDR3 region has the DNA TGTGCCAGTACCCTAAGAGGTCAGCCCCAGCATTTT. This codes for CASTLRGQPQHF. V gene TRBV19 combines with J gene TRBJ1-5; D call uncertain. The CDR3 runs to 12 residues. Per the germline V gene, CDR1 is LNHDA and CDR2 is SQIVND (reference sequence). V lost 7 bases to trimming and J lost 6 bases, with 10 bases between them.

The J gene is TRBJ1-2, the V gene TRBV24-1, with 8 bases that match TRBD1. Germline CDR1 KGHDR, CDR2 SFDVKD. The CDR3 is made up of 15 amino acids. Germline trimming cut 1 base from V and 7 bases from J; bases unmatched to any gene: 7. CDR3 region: CATSDFPRGLGGYTF. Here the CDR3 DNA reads TGTGCCACCAGTGATTTTCCCAGGGGGCTAGGTGGCTACACCTTC.

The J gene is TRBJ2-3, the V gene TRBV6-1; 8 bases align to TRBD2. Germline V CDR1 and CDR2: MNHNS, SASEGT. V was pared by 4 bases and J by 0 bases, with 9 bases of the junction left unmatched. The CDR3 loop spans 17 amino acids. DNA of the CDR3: TGTGCCAGCAGTGGTATTCGGGGGGGCCTAAGCACAGATACGCAGTATTTT. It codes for CASSGIRGGLSTDTQYF.

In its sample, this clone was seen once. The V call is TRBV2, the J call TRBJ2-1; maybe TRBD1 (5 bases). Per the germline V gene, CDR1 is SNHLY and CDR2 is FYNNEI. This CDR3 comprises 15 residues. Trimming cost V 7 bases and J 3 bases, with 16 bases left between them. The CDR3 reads CASKKDSGDYNEQFF. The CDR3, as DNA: TGTGCCAGCAAAAAAGACAGTGGTGACTACAATGAGCAGTTCTTC.

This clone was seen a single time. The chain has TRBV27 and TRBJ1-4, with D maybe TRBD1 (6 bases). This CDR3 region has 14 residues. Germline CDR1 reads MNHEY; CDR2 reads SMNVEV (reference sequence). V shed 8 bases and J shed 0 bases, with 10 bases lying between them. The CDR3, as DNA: TGTGCCAGCGCTAGACAGGCAACTAATGAAAAACTGTTTTTT. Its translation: CASARQATNEKLFF.

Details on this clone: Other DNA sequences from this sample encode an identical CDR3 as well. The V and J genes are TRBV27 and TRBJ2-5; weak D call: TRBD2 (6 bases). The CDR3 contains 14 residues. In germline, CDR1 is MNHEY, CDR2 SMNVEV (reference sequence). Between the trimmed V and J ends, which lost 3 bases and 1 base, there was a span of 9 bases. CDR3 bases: TGTGCCAGCAGTTTGGGAGGTATCCAAGAGACCCAGTACTTC. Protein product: CASSLGGIQETQYF.

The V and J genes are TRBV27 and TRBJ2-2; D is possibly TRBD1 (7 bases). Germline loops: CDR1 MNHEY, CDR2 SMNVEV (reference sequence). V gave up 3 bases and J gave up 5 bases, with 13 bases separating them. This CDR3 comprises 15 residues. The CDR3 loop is CASSFEGAGTGELFF. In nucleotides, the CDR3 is TGTGCCAGCAGTTTCGAGGGGGCGGGGACCGGGGAGCTGTTTTTT.

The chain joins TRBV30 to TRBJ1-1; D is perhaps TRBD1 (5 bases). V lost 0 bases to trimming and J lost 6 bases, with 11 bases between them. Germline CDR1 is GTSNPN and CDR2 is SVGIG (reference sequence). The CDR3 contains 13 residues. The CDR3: CAWSVQAWAEAFF. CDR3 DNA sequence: TGTGCCTGGAGTGTACAGGCTTGGGCTGAAGCTTTCTTT. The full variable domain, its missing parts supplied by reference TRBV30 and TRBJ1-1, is SQTIHQWPATLVQPVGSPLSLECTVEGTSNPNLYWYRQAAGRGLQLLFYSVGIGQISSEVPQNLSASRPQDRQFILSSKKLLLSDSGFYLCAWSVQAWAEAFFGQGTRLTVV.

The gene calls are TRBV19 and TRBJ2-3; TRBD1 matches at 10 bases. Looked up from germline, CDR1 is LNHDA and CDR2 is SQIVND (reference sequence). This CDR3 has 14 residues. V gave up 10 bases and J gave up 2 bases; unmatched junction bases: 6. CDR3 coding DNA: TGTGCCACCGTGGGACAGGGGTCCACAGATACGCAGTATTTT. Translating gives CATVGQGSTDTQYF. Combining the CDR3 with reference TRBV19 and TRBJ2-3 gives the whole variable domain DGGITQSPKYLFRKEGQNVTLSCEQNLNHDAMYWYRQDPGQGLRLIYYSQIVNDFQKGDIAEGYSVSREKKESFPLTVTSAQKNPTAFYLCATVGQGSTDTQYFGPGTRLTVL.

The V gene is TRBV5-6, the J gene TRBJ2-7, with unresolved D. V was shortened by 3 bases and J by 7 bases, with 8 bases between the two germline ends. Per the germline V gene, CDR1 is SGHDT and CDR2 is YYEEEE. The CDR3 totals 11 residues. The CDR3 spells CASSYFLEQYF. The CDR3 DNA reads TGTGCCAGCAGCTACTTCCTGGAGCAGTACTTC.

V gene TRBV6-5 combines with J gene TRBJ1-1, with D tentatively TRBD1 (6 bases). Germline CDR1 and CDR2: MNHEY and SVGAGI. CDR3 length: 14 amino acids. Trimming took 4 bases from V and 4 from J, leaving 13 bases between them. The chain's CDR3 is CASSSTGLGTEAFF. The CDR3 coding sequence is TGTGCCAGCAGTTCCACAGGGCTGGGCACTGAAGCTTTCTTT.

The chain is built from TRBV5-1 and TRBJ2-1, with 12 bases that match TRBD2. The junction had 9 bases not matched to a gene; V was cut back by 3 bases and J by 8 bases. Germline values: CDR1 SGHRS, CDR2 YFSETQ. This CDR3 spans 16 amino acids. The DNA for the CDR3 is TGCGCCAGCAGCTACGGGACTAGCGGGCATATGGATGAGCAGTTCTTC. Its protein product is CASSYGTSGHMDEQFF.

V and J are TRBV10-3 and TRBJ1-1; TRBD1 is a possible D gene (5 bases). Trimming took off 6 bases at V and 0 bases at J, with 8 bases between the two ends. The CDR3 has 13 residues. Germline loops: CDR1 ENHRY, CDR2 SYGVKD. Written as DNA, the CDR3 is TGTGCCATCAGGACAGAGATGAACACTGAAGCTTTCTTT. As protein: CAIRTEMNTEAFF.

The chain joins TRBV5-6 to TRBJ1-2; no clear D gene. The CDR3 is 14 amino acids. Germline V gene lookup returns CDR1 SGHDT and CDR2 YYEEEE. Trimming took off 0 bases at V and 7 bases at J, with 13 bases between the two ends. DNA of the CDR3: TGTGCCAGCAGCTTGGTATCGGGAGAAGCTGGCTACACCTTC. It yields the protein CASSLVSGEAGYTF.

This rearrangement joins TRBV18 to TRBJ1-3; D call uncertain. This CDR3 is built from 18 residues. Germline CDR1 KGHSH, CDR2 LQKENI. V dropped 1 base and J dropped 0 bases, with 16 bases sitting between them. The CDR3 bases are TGTGCCAGCTCACCACAGAGTTCCGGACTGGTCTCTGGAAACACCATATATTTT. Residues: CASSPQSSGLVSGNTIYF.